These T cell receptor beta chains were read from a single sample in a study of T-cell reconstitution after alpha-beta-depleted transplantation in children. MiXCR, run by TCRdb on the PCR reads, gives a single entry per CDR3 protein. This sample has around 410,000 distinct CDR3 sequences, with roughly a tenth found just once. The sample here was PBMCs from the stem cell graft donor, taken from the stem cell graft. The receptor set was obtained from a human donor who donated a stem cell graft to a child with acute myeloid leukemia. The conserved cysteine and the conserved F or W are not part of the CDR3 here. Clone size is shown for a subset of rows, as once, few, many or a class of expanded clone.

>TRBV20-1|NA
SASLGGNSYNEQF
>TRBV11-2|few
ASSLDRGGKNEKLF
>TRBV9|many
ASSVGTSGRVDYEQY
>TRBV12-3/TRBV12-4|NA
ASNAGNKETQY
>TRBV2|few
ATQAYRVGAGELF
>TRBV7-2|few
ASSLAWTVGQF
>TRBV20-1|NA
SAQRTGPGDEQF
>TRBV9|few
ASSTDRSSGNTIY
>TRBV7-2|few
ASSFGGNTIY
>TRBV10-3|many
AISPPGPSTDTQY
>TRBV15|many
ATSSGQGNQPQH
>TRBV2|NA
ASRDDSFNNEQF
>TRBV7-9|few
ASSVTGGRGTDTQY
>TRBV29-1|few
SLQGSNEQF
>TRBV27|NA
ASSASGRANEQF
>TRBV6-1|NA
ASGSRGNNQPQH
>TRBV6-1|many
ASTGLEGSYNEQF
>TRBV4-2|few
ASSQDRGGGNTEAF
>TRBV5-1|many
ASSLWGSPNNQPQH
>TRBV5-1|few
ASTPGLAPGELF
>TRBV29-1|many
SVATVDYNEQF
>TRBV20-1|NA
SASGGVINEQF
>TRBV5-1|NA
ASSVLGQNHEQY
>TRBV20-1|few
SAKRGHNEQF
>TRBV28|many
ASSRDNSYEQY
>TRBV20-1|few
SATLAGENTDTQY
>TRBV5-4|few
ASSLGGRRPGNTIY
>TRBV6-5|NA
ASSSLQGASPLH
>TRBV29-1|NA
SVGGHLTNYGYT
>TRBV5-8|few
ASSFRSGNQPQH
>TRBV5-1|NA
ASSLSLAGGPTDTQY
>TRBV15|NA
ATSGTRDSHTDTQY
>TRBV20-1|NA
SAKQPNEAYGYT
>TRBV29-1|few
SVDTMGEQY
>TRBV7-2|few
ASSLLGQGNSPLH
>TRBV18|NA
ASSPWREGRRGTDTQY
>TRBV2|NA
ASSEFSEQY
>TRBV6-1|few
ASSAGTSGANEQF
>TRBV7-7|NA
ASSFGGVTETQY
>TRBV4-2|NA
ASSQDGLAGGHPFEQY
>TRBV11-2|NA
ASLNGDLGGYEQF
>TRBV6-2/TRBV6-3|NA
ASKQTGENSPLH
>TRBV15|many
ATGGDYRGQF